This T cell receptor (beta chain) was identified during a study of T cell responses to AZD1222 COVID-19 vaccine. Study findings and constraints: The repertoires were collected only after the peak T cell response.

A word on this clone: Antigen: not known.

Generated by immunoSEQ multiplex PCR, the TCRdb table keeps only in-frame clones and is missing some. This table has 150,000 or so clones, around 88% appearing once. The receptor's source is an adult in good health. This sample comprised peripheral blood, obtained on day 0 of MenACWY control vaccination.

In DNA form, the CDR3 reads TGTGCCATCAGTGCCGCGGGGCCCTACAATGAGCAGTTCTTC. Protein: CAISAAGPYNEQFF. The chain recombines TRBV10-3 with TRBJ2-1; maybe TRBD2 (6 bases). The CDR3 contains 14 residues. CDR1 is ENHRY, CDR2 SYGVKD, per germline. Trimming removed 4 bases at V and 2 bases at J, with 9 bases between.